This T cell receptor beta chain was identified in a study of CD8+ T cells in alopecia areata. Study-wide findings and caveats: Scalp specimens additionally yield sequences from normal skin's resident alphabeta T cells.

In regard to this clone: Its target is unknown.

The authors extracted RNA and reverse transcribed it into cDNA as the sequencing template. The data were produced by immunoSEQ multiplex PCR, yet TCRdb's version contains in-frame clones alone and is incomplete. The sample comprises roughly 150,000 clones, roughly 50% of which are singletons, and approximately 4.3% rests with the top ten. CDR1 and CDR2 from the germline V gene are SGDLS and YYNGEE. The CDR3 length is 15 residues. The V and J ends lost 0 bases and 4 bases respectively, with 13 bases between them. The sample was CD4+ T cells sorted from blood. This chain connects TRBV9 to TRBJ2-5; weak D call: TRBD1 (5 bases). The sequence came from a human donor in good health. The CDR3 loop reads CASSVGQGRVETQYF. The CDR3 bases are TGTGCCAGCAGCGTAGGTCAGGGTAGGGTAGAGACCCAGTACTTC.